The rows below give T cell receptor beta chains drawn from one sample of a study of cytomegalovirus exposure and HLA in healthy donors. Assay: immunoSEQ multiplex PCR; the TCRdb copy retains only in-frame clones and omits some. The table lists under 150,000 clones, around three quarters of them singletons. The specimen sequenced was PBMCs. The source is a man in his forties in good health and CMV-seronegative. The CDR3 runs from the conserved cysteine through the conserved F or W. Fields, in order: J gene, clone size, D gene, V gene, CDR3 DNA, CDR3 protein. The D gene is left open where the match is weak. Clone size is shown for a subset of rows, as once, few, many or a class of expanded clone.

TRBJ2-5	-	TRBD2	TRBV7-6	TGTGCCAGCAGCTTGACACTAGGGGCGGGAGGGCTAGGCAAAGCATCCACCCAGTACTTC	CASSLTLGAGGLGKASTQYF
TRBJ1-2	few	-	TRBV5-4	TGTGCCAGCAGTCCTTTGCGGGGGCAGGGATATGGCTACACCTTC	CASSPLRGQGYGYTF
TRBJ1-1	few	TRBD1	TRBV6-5	TGTGCCAGCAGTTTAACAGGGGAGACTGAAGCTTTCTTT	CASSLTGETEAFF
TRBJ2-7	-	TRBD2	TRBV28	TGTGCCAGCAGTTCCTCAGGACTAGCGGGAGGCCCTCGGGGAGAGCAGTACTTC	CASSSSGLAGGPRGEQYF
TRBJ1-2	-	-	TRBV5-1	TGCGCCAGCAGCTTGGGCAGCTATGGCTACACCTTC	CASSLGSYGYTF
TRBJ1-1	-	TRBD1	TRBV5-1	TGCGCCAGCAGCTCAACCTACCAAACAGGGGACACTGAAGCTTTCTTT	CASSSTYQTGDTEAFF
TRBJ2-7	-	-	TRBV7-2	TGTGCCAGCAGCTTAGGGGTTGGGCAATACGAGCAGTACTTC	CASSLGVGQYEQYF
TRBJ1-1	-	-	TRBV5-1	TGCGCCAGCAGCTTTACAGGGACGGGGAACACTGAAGCTTTCTTT	CASSFTGTGNTEAFF
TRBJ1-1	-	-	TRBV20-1	TGCAGTGCCAAATTAGACACTGAAGCTTTCTTT	CSAKLDTEAFF
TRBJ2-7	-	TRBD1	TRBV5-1	TGCGCCAGCAGCTGGGAGGACAGGGGCGCCTACGAGCAGTACTTC	CASSWEDRGAYEQYF
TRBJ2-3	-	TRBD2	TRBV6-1	TGTGCCAGCAGTGATACGGCTAGCGGGGGTCCCACAGATACGCAGTATTTT	CASSDTASGGPTDTQYF
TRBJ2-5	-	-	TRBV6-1	TGTGCCAGCAGCCCTAGGGGGGGGCGGGGGGAGACCCAGTACTTC	CASSPRGGRGETQYF
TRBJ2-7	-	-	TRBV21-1	TGTGCCAGCAGCATGACAGGGTCGCCCTACGAGCAGTACTTC	CASSMTGSPYEQYF
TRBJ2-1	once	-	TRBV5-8	TGTGCCAGCAGCTGGGGACTTCATGAGCAGTTCTTC	CASSWGLHEQFF
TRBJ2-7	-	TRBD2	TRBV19	TGTGCCGGGCCTGAACGAGCGGGGGGGCTGTCCTACGAGCAGTACTTC	CAGPERAGGLSYEQYF
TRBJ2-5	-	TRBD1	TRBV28	TGTGCCAGCAGTTTGCAACAGGGGGGAGAGACCCAGTACTTC	CASSLQQGGETQYF
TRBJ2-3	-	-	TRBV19	TGTGCCAGTGCGGGGGCGCTCACAGATACGCAGTATTTT	CASAGALTDTQYF
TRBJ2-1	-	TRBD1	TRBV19	TGTGCCAGTAGTAGAGGACAGGGGTGGGATGAGCAGTTCTTC	CASSRGQGWDEQFF